Given below is one TCR beta chain in context. The data belong to a study of T cells in Graves' hyperthyroidism and ophthalmopathy. V was shortened by 2 bases and J by 8 bases, with 18 bases between the two germline ends. The CDR3 has 15 amino acids. Germline CDR1 reads LNHDA; CDR2 reads SQIVND (reference sequence). Researchers amplified the TCR beta CDR3 regions from RNA transcripts. First-round RT-PCR targeting the TCR CDR3 was performed with the HTBI primer set. In TCRdb, the multiplex PCR reads were re-called with MiXCR into one record per CDR3 protein. Found here are around 400,000 distinct CDR3 sequences, approximately 25% of them singletons; the top ten hold 73%.

This receptor was obtained from a man in his fifties or sixties with Graves' hyperthyroidism. Sequenced: blood. This sequence joins TRBV19 and TRBJ1-1; D is perhaps TRBD1 (6 bases). The CDR3 region is CASSILLGQGSEAFF. CDR3 sequence (DNA): TGTGCCAGTAGTATATTACTGGGACAAGGCTCCGAAGCTTTCTTT.